The subject of this entry is one T cell receptor beta chain. Its antigen is currently unknown. The data belong to a study of cytomegalovirus exposure and HLA in healthy donors. Study as a whole: There were around 390 genotyped donors. Of these, about 81% fell in the genetic ancestry cluster associated with self-reported Caucasian donors. Study outcomes and limitations: Cytomegalovirus association was assigned to around 150 TCR beta chains.

Primers for the PCR totalled 60 Vbeta and 13 Jbeta. The data were produced by immunoSEQ multiplex PCR, yet TCRdb's version contains in-frame clones alone and is incomplete. The repertoire consists of hundreds of thousands of clones, with roughly 85% occurring once and the leading ten covering 1.5% to 2%. The CDR3 length is 13 residues. Germline V CDR1 and CDR2: MDHEN, SYDVKM. Trimming pared 5 bases from V and 0 bases from J, leaving 8 bases between. The receptor's source is a male donor in good health and CMV-seronegative. V is TRBV28 and J is TRBJ2-7; D gene ambiguous. Material for sequencing was PBMCs. The CDR3 region is CASSRAVSYEQYF. The CDR3 coding sequence is TGTGCCAGCAGTCGAGCCGTCTCCTACGAGCAGTACTTC.